The 15 T cell receptor beta chains below all came from one sample that was sequenced in a study of blood T cell repertoires in COVID-19 (dated by TCRdb to about 2020). The library relied on the immunoSEQ multiplex PCR assay. TCRdb carries this immuneACCESS record with in-frame sequences only. Its versions omit some clonotypes, under half of them owing to an unresolved V gene in the studies checked, with the rest unexplained. The sample table contains 95,000 to 150,000 clones; only one count was recorded for about nine tenths of them. The leading ten clones occupy about 4.5% of the sample. The specimen was peripheral blood. These receptors were taken from a man aged 40-50 years with acute or convalescent COVID-19.

The rearrangement uses TRBV3-1 (or the pseudogene TRBV3-2) and TRBJ2-3; TRBD2 agrees at 8 bases. The CDR3 length is 16 residues. In germline, CDR1 is LGHDT, CDR2 YNNKEL (reference sequence). The V segment lost 0 bases and the J segment 5 bases; nucleotides outside the gene matches: 7. The DNA for the CDR3 is TGTGCCAGCAGCCAAGATTGGGCGGGAGGCGGAGATACGCAGTATTTT. Translated: CASSQDWAGGGDTQYF.

J is TRBJ2-1 and V is TRBV3-1 (or the pseudogene TRBV3-2); tentatively, D is TRBD1 (6 bases). Germline lookup yields CDR1 LGHDT and CDR2 YNNKEL (reference sequence). Trimming took 1 base from V and 7 from J, leaving 8 bases between them. The CDR3 is made up of 13 amino acids. CDR3 bases: TGTGCCAGCAGCCAAGGCAGGGGAAATGAGCAGTTCTTC. Encoded protein: CASSQGRGNEQFF.

The chain combines TRBV19 with TRBJ2-1; D is uncertain. The CDR3 loop spans 12 amino acids. V was shortened by 3 bases and J by 3 bases, with 3 bases between the two germline ends. Germline values: CDR1 LNHDA, CDR2 SQIVND (reference sequence). The CDR3 loop is CASSIGYNEQFF. As DNA, the CDR3 is TGTGCCAGTAGTATCGGCTACAATGAGCAGTTCTTC.

The gene calls are TRBV3-1 (or the pseudogene TRBV3-2) and TRBJ2-1; D perhaps matches TRBD1 (5 bases). Germline V gene lookup returns CDR1 LGHDT and CDR2 YNNKEL (reference sequence). The CDR3 totals 18 residues. With 0 bases removed from V and 3 bases from J, the gap between germline ends came to 18 bases. CDR3 bases: TGTGCCAGCAGCCAAGAAAGTCTAAGGGGCAGACTCTACAATGAGCAGTTCTTC. It encodes CASSQESLRGRLYNEQFF.

This clone has only a few counts. The rearrangement uses TRBV7-2 and TRBJ1-5, with D perhaps TRBD1 (5 bases). The CDR3 is made up of 14 amino acids. Germline assignment: CDR1 SGHTA and CDR2 FQGNSA. V was trimmed by 5 bases and J by 6 bases, leaving 14 bases between them. CDR3 DNA: TGTGCCAGCAGCCCTAGAGTTGGGGCTCAGCCCCAGCATTTT. The encoded protein is CASSPRVGAQPQHF.

The CDR3 DNA reads as TGTGCCAGCAGCCAAGGGCTAGCGGGAATTGGGACGCAGTATTTT. It is translated as CASSQGLAGIGTQYF. The rearrangement joins TRBV14 to TRBJ2-3; 9 nucleotides align to TRBD2. The V and J ends lost 1 base and 9 bases, in that order; junction bases with no gene match: 8. Germline V gene sequence: CDR1 SGHDN, CDR2 FVKESK. The CDR3 contains 15 residues.

V usage is TRBV5-1 and J usage is TRBJ1-3; TRBD1 is a possible D gene (6 bases). CDR1 SGHRS and CDR2 YFSETQ come from the germline V gene. The CDR3 sequence is 15 residues long. V dropped 4 bases and J dropped 4 bases, with 15 bases sitting between them. CDR3 residues: CASSLGTLAGNTIYF. DNA for the CDR3: TGCGCCAGCAGCCTAGGGACACTCGCCGGAAACACCATATATTTT.

The chain combines TRBV4-3 with TRBJ1-4; TRBD1 might be the D (6 bases). CDR3 length: 16 residues. Germline CDR1 reads LGHNA; CDR2 reads YSLEER. The germline V and J ends were trimmed by 1 base and 4 bases, with 13 bases remaining between them. For the CDR3, the DNA is TGCGCCAGCAGCCAAGGGGGGGGCCCGGTTAATGAAAAACTGTTTTTT. It is translated as CASSQGGGPVNEKLFF.

This clone showed up just a few times. The rearrangement links TRBV29-1 to TRBJ1-2; D unresolved. The CDR3 totals 11 residues. Germline V gives CDR1 SQVTM, CDR2 ANQGSEA. V was shortened by 5 bases and J by 8 bases, with 12 bases between the two germline ends. The CDR3 bases are TGCAGCGTTCGAGAGGGTGACGGCTACACCTTC. Encoded protein: CSVREGDGYTF. Using reference TRBV29-1 and TRBJ1-2 for the parts outside the CDR3, the full variable domain is SAVISQKPSRDICQRGTSLTIQCQVDSQVTMMFWYRQQPGQSLTLIATANQGSEATYESGFVIDKFPISRPNLTFSTLTVSNMSPEDSSIYLCSVREGDGYTFGSGTRLTVV.

This clone was observed a few times. The V and J genes are TRBV6-6 and TRBJ1-1, with 7 bases aligning to TRBD1. Germline-derived CDR1 and CDR2 are MNHNY and SVGAGI (reference sequence). This CDR3 comprises 15 residues. The ends lost 7 bases at V and 6 bases at J; junction bases unmatched: 14. This CDR3 reads CASTSRGLEEAEAFF. DNA for the CDR3: TGTGCCAGCACTTCCAGGGGGTTGGAGGAGGCTGAAGCTTTCTTT.

The J gene is TRBJ2-2, the V gene TRBV15; TRBD2 agrees at 8 bases. Germline V lookup: CDR1 LNHNV, CDR2 YYDKDF (reference sequence). The CDR3 length is 17 residues. J gave up 1 base and V 2 bases, and 6 bases lay outside the gene matches. CDR3 residues: CATSRSRGAGNTGELFF. CDR3 nucleotide sequence: TGTGCCACCAGCAGATCGCGGGGGGCCGGGAACACCGGGGAGCTGTTTTTT.

This chain uses TRBV7-9 with TRBJ2-7; D is uncertain. CDR1 and CDR2 from the germline V gene are SEHNR and FQNEAQ (reference sequence). V lost 1 base and J 3 bases, leaving 16 bases between the germline ends. The CDR3 covers 16 residues. The CDR3 DNA is TGTGCCAGCAGCTTAGAAGCGCTCACTCCCCACTACGAGCAGTACTTC. Translation gives CASSLEALTPHYEQYF.

The chain couples TRBV5-6 to TRBJ1-5; D gene unclear. Looked up from germline, CDR1 is SGHDT and CDR2 is YYEEEE. CDR3 size: 13 residues. The V end lost 1 base, the J end lost 2 bases, and 4 bases lay between the germline ends. The CDR3 sequence: CASSLTGNQPQHF. Written as DNA, the CDR3 is TGTGCCAGCAGCTTGACAGGCAATCAGCCCCAGCATTTT. Full variable domain (missing parts from reference TRBV5-6 and TRBJ1-5): DAGVTQSPTHLIKTRGQQVTLRCSPKSGHDTVSWYQQALGQGPQFIFQYYEEEERQRGNFPDRFSGHQFPNYSSELNVNALLLGDSALYLCASSLTGNQPQHFGDGTRLSIL.

The chain uses TRBV12-5 and TRBJ1-4; 7 bases are a match to TRBD1. Germline loops: CDR1 LGHNT, CDR2 FRNRAP. The CDR3 sequence is 14 residues long. The trim removed 9 bases at V and 6 bases at J, leaving 10 bases unmatched. The CDR3 region is CASGFQGVHEKLFF. The DNA of the CDR3 is TGTGCTAGCGGATTCCAGGGGGTCCATGAAAAACTGTTTTTT.

The CDR3 sequence: CASSGGTSGIHEQFF. Here the CDR3 DNA reads TGTGCCAGCAGTGGGGGGACTAGCGGGATTCATGAGCAGTTCTTC. The chain links TRBV2 to TRBJ2-1; TRBD2 matches at 13 bases. V trimming: 4 bases; J trimming: 8 bases; junction bases outside the gene matches: 5. Germline assignment: CDR1 SNHLY and CDR2 FYNNEI. The CDR3 totals 15 residues.